This record covers a single T cell receptor (beta chain). There are many counts of this clonotype. Its antigen is still unknown. Per-nucleotide qualities are absent, and no much larger clonotype sits a single base away. This record belongs to a study of T cells in Graves' hyperthyroidism and ophthalmopathy (dated by TCRdb to the late 2010s). At the level of the whole study: Peripheral blood samples were taken at initial diagnosis, before any treatment was given. To identify distinguishing TCR V-J signatures, a discovery cohort of 100 patients was used, comprising 40 to 45 with Graves' ophthalmopathy and 55 to 65 with stable Graves' hyperthyroidism. Prospective prediction of ophthalmopathy was tested in an independent validation cohort of under 20 hyperthyroidism patients and 15 to 17 patients who later progressed to ophthalmopathy. For training and testing, the 100 or so patients in the discovery cohort were randomly divided in a 7:3 ratio. In several Graves' hyperthyroidism patients, the study also compared T-cell repertoires from thyroid tissue with T-cell repertoires from blood. Once sampling was done, hyperthyroidism patients were given methimazole at a starting dose of 30 mg daily, whereas ophthalmopathy patients were given high-dose intravenous methylprednisolone. TCR Vbeta CDR3 sequencing of 130 to 150 peripheral blood samples (over 40 ophthalmopathy, roughly 72 hyperthyroidism and some 17 progressor patients) is reported in the paper.

Study-level results and caveats: In validation, progression to ophthalmopathy was predicted by the model with approximately 67% sensitivity and roughly 76% specificity, a median of roughly 6.4 months before onset. Sample size was not statistically predetermined, and blinding of investigators to group allocation was not performed. In cross-validation, a model built on a 13 V-J signature told ophthalmopathy apart from stable hyperthyroidism with 87.88% sensitivity and approximately 81% specificity, and in testing the same model reached 80%/75%. Most expanded thyroid clonotypes (frequency above 0.001) were also detected in blood, suggesting blood repertoires may reflect thyroid immune responses.

Graves' hyperthyroidism was defined as stable when no progression to ophthalmopathy occurred over 18 months of follow-up. Hyperthyroidism patients were aged 18 to 65 years and newly diagnosed, with disease duration of less than 2 months. Any patient with an uncontrolled infection, another autoimmune disease, pregnancy or lactation was excluded. Diagnoses were based on clinical symptoms, serum thyroxine and TRAb, thyroid ultrasound and orbital computed tomography. PBMCs were separated from roughly 9.3 ml of fresh peripheral blood using Ficoll-Paque density gradient centrifugation. Total RNA was extracted using Trizol reagent, and RNA quality was assessed on an Agilent 2100 Bioanalyzer. Amplification of TCR beta CDR3 regions was carried out from RNA transcripts. A first-round RT-PCR of the TCR CDR3 used the HTBI primer set with the Qiagen OneStep RT-PCR kit. The libraries were constructed in a second round of multiplex PCR and then size-selected and purified. Libraries were sequenced paired-end with 100 bp reads on an Illumina HiSeq2000. Per the original workflow: SOAPnuke was used to process the raw data, with reads discarded if the reads contained adapters or uncalled bases, had a mean Phred below 15, or lacked an exact constant-primer or identifier match. High-quality paired reads were merged with COPE v1.2.5, and unique nucleotide sequences were defined as clonotypes. MiTCR v1.1 was used to align the clonotypes against IMGT TRBV, TRBD and TRBJ reference segments. Only V-J combinations with frequency above 0.0001, covering about 99% of repertoires, were analysed. A TCS score was defined as the ratio between F50 (clonal expansion) and ExV (chaos), using BLOSUM62-based TCRdist between CDR3 peptides within each V-J. Welch's t-statistics and random forest reduced roughly 530 V-J features to 10 to 15, which were used in a naive Bayes classifier (R e1071). Using fastp at Q25 and MiXCR, TCRdb reprocessed the public reads and kept productive beta chains. Every entry covers one CDR3 protein and lists the most common genes and DNA from its rows. The V and J calls come from TCRdb's annotation, not from the publication. For this sample there are 400,000 to 500,000 distinct CDR3 sequences; 14% appear just once. Together, the top ten hold around a sixth of the sample.

At the junction V is shortened by 0 bases and J by 4 bases, with 9 bases in between. The CDR3 goes from the cysteine to the phenylalanine over 14 residues. Just CDR3 DNA is preserved here, 42 bases in frame from base 1. According to the germline V gene, CDR1 reads SGHAT and CDR2 reads FQNNGV. This clonotype was obtained from a woman aged 18-29 years with Graves' hyperthyroidism. Sequencing was done on a sample of blood. The chain links TRBV11-2 with TRBJ1-1, with no D gene named confidently. For the CDR3, the sequence is CASSLDLPGTEAFF. The DNA is as follows: TGTGCCAGCAGCTTAGATCTGCCGGGCACTGAAGCTTTCTTT.